These T cell receptor beta chains were read from a single sample in a study of T cells in localized non-small cell lung cancer. The table came from immunoSEQ multiplex PCR; TCRdb's copy has only in-frame clones and leaves some out. The sample contains 35,000 to 40,000 clones, over 75% of which appear only once. The material sequenced was peripheral blood, taken before any cancer treatment. The receptors were sampled from a woman between 35 and 70 years old with stage I lung adenocarcinoma. Both conserved end residues are part of each CDR3. D genes are given only for firm matches. Expanded clones get a size class; other rows say once, few or many, or leave the size out.

D gene: TRBD1; J gene: TRBJ2-1; clone size: .; V gene: TRBV5-1; CDR3 protein: CASSLDGFGTVYNEQFF; CDR3 DNA: TGCGCCAGCAGCTTGGACGGTTTCGGGACAGTCTACAATGAGCAGTTCTTC
D gene: .; J gene: TRBJ1-5; clone size: .; V gene: TRBV7-8; CDR3 protein: CASSLGVDQPQHF; CDR3 DNA: TGTGCCAGCAGCTTAGGGGTGGATCAGCCCCAGCATTTT
D gene: .; J gene: TRBJ2-3; clone size: .; V gene: TRBV18; CDR3 protein: CASSPTQGSTDTQYF; CDR3 DNA: TGTGCCAGCTCACCAACACAGGGCAGCACAGATACGCAGTATTTT
D gene: TRBD1; J gene: TRBJ1-2; clone size: .; V gene: TRBV10-3; CDR3 protein: CATSPSAGGIDYGYTF; CDR3 DNA: TGTGCCACCTCACCATCTGCAGGGGGCATCGACTATGGCTACACCTTC
D gene: TRBD1; J gene: TRBJ1-5; clone size: few; V gene: TRBV28; CDR3 protein: CASSSDRDDQPQHF; CDR3 DNA: TGTGCCAGCAGCTCCGACAGGGATGATCAGCCCCAGCATTTT
D gene: .; J gene: TRBJ1-5; clone size: .; V gene: TRBV7-2; CDR3 protein: CASSFPFQDFPKPQHF; CDR3 DNA: TGTGCCAGCAGCTTTCCCTTCCAGGACTTCCCAAAGCCCCAGCATTTT
D gene: .; J gene: TRBJ2-7; clone size: .; V gene: TRBV2; CDR3 protein: CASSRLLQSSYEQYF; CDR3 DNA: TGTGCCAGCAGTCGCCTCCTACAGAGCTCCTACGAGCAGTACTTC
D gene: .; J gene: TRBJ2-4; clone size: .; V gene: TRBV28; CDR3 protein: CASRTMRALGEEIAKNIQYF; CDR3 DNA: TGTGCCAGCAGGACAATGCGTGCGCTAGGGGAGGAGATAGCCAAAAACATTCAGTACTTC
D gene: TRBD1; J gene: TRBJ1-5; clone size: .; V gene: TRBV2; CDR3 protein: CASSGQGASNQPQHF; CDR3 DNA: TGTGCCAGCAGTGGGCAGGGGGCGAGCAATCAGCCCCAGCATTTT
D gene: TRBD1; J gene: TRBJ2-2; clone size: .; V gene: TRBV19; CDR3 protein: CASTAGDRGNTGELFF; CDR3 DNA: TGTGCCAGTACCGCGGGGGACAGGGGAAACACCGGGGAGCTGTTTTTT
D gene: .; J gene: TRBJ1-3; clone size: .; V gene: TRBV11-1; CDR3 protein: CASRTSGYGNTIYF; CDR3 DNA: TGTGCCAGCAGAACCTCAGGGTACGGAAACACCATATATTTT
D gene: TRBD1; J gene: TRBJ2-3; clone size: .; V gene: TRBV4-2; CDR3 protein: CASSQEEGRGRGGITDTQYF; CDR3 DNA: TGTGCCAGCAGCCAAGAAGAGGGCAGGGGGAGAGGGGGTATCACAGATACGCAGTATTTT
D gene: TRBD1; J gene: TRBJ1-1; clone size: .; V gene: TRBV18; CDR3 protein: CASSPSPGTGMNTEAFF; CDR3 DNA: TGTGCCAGCTCACCCAGTCCCGGGACAGGTATGAACACTGAAGCTTTCTTT
D gene: TRBD2; J gene: TRBJ2-1; clone size: once; V gene: TRBV9; CDR3 protein: CASSNRLTSGSEGRYNEQFF; CDR3 DNA: TGTGCCAGCAGCAACCGCCTGACTAGCGGGAGTGAAGGGCGCTACAATGAGCAGTTCTTC
D gene: .; J gene: TRBJ1-5; clone size: once; V gene: TRBV29-1; CDR3 protein: CSVGFSAYSNQPQHF; CDR3 DNA: TGCAGCGTTGGATTTTCTGCCTATAGCAATCAGCCCCAGCATTTT
D gene: .; J gene: TRBJ2-3; clone size: .; V gene: TRBV19; CDR3 protein: CASTGRTDTQYF; CDR3 DNA: TGTGCCAGTACGGGCAGGACAGATACGCAGTATTTT
D gene: .; J gene: TRBJ1-2; clone size: .; V gene: TRBV19; CDR3 protein: CASSIQGNYGYTF; CDR3 DNA: TGTGCCAGTAGTATTCAGGGGAACTATGGCTACACCTTC
D gene: TRBD2; J gene: TRBJ2-5; clone size: few; V gene: TRBV6-5; CDR3 protein: CASSTSGSLQETQYF; CDR3 DNA: TGTGCCAGCAGCACTAGCGGGAGTTTGCAAGAGACCCAGTACTTC
D gene: TRBD2; J gene: TRBJ2-1; clone size: .; V gene: TRBV18; CDR3 protein: CASSPPGTGLAGVHEQFF; CDR3 DNA: TGTGCCAGCTCACCACCGGGGACGGGACTAGCGGGAGTTCATGAGCAGTTCTTC
D gene: .; J gene: TRBJ2-7; clone size: once; V gene: TRBV6-5; CDR3 protein: CATTDVIYEQYF; CDR3 DNA: TGTGCCACGACAGATGTCATCTACGAGCAGTACTTC
D gene: TRBD2; J gene: TRBJ2-1; clone size: .; V gene: TRBV9; CDR3 protein: CASSPRGLAGDYNEQFF; CDR3 DNA: TGTGCCAGCAGCCCCCGAGGACTAGCGGGGGATTACAATGAGCAGTTCTTC
D gene: TRBD2; J gene: TRBJ2-6; clone size: once; V gene: TRBV15; CDR3 protein: CATSRASGSYTGANVLTF; CDR3 DNA: TGTGCCACCAGCAGGGCTAGCGGGAGTTATACTGGGGCCAACGTCCTGACTTTC
D gene: TRBD1; J gene: TRBJ2-7; clone size: .; V gene: TRBV15; CDR3 protein: CATSRDRGQAYEQYF; CDR3 DNA: TGTGCCACCAGCAGAGACCGGGGACAGGCTTACGAGCAGTACTTC
D gene: .; J gene: TRBJ1-5; clone size: few; V gene: TRBV28; CDR3 protein: CASSFGGSGSNQPQHF; CDR3 DNA: TGTGCCAGCAGTTTCGGGGGGAGTGGTAGCAATCAGCCCCAGCATTTT
D gene: TRBD2; J gene: TRBJ2-3; clone size: .; V gene: TRBV7-9; CDR3 protein: CASSLMAAGAKPSTDTQYF; CDR3 DNA: TGTGCCAGCAGCTTAATGGCAGCGGGAGCGAAACCTAGCACAGATACGCAGTATTTT
D gene: TRBD1; J gene: TRBJ2-2; clone size: .; V gene: TRBV5-1; CDR3 protein: CASTGQGPDTGELFF; CDR3 DNA: TGCGCCAGCACAGGACAGGGTCCGGACACCGGGGAGCTGTTTTTT
D gene: .; J gene: TRBJ1-2; clone size: .; V gene: TRBV29-1; CDR3 protein: CSALSAIGYGYTF; CDR3 DNA: TGCAGCGCCTTAAGCGCAATAGGTTATGGCTACACCTTC
D gene: .; J gene: TRBJ2-3; clone size: .; V gene: TRBV7-2; CDR3 protein: CASSLYATPTDTQYF; CDR3 DNA: TGTGCCAGCAGCTTATACGCGACGCCCACAGATACGCAGTATTTT
D gene: .; J gene: TRBJ1-5; clone size: few; V gene: TRBV7-5; CDR3 protein: CARNTGLGNQPQHF; CDR3 DNA: TGTGCCAGAAACACAGGGTTGGGCAATCAGCCCCAGCATTTT
D gene: .; J gene: TRBJ1-5; clone size: .; V gene: TRBV4-1; CDR3 protein: CASSQEVQGNQPQHF; CDR3 DNA: TGCGCCAGCAGCCAAGAGGTACAGGGCAATCAGCCCCAGCATTTT
D gene: .; J gene: TRBJ1-1; clone size: .; V gene: TRBV20-1; CDR3 protein: CSARQGFEAFF; CDR3 DNA: TGCAGTGCTAGGCAGGGCTTTGAAGCTTTCTTT
D gene: .; J gene: TRBJ1-5; clone size: few; V gene: TRBV7-8; CDR3 protein: CASSLDRVGQPQHF; CDR3 DNA: TGTGCCAGCAGCTTAGACAGGGTTGGACAGCCCCAGCATTTT
D gene: TRBD2; J gene: TRBJ2-3; clone size: .; V gene: TRBV6-4; CDR3 protein: CASSETTSGDTQYF; CDR3 DNA: TGTGCCAGCAGTGAAACTACTAGCGGAGATACGCAGTATTTT
D gene: .; J gene: TRBJ1-4; clone size: .; V gene: TRBV28; CDR3 protein: CASSRTGYAHEKLFF; CDR3 DNA: TGTGCCAGCAGTCGAACAGGGTACGCTCATGAAAAACTGTTTTTT
D gene: .; J gene: TRBJ2-3; clone size: .; V gene: TRBV5-1; CDR3 protein: CASSLGVAVPDTQYF; CDR3 DNA: TGCGCCAGCAGCTTGGGAGTAGCGGTACCAGATACGCAGTATTTT
D gene: .; J gene: TRBJ1-4; clone size: .; V gene: TRBV19; CDR3 protein: CASNRPNEKLFF; CDR3 DNA: TGTGCCAGCAACAGACCTAATGAAAAACTGTTTTTT
D gene: .; J gene: TRBJ1-1; clone size: .; V gene: TRBV5-1; CDR3 protein: CASRETAGTAQAFF; CDR3 DNA: TGCGCCAGCAGAGAGACCGCAGGGACGGCTCAAGCTTTCTTT